This T cell receptor (beta chain) was captured in a study of vaccination and CD4 T cells after COVID-19. Regarding the study as a whole: In convalescent patients, a median approximately 86% of post-vaccine SARS-CoV-2-reactive clones appeared only after vaccination.

The sample's treatment: 10-day PBMC culture with coronavirus spike peptide pools or control peptides (ViraFEST assay). ViraFEST enlarged antigen-specific T cell populations with peptide pools and afterwards sequenced TCRs. On this clonotype itself: Its antigen is undetermined.

The assay that was used to sequence DNA from cultured CD4+ T cells was the Oncomine TCR Beta short-read assay. TCRdb used MiXCR to reprocess the PCR reads, holding one entry per CDR3 protein. There are some 20,000 distinct CDR3 sequences in the sample; 48% occur only once, and roughly 2.5% lies in the top ten. The starting material was CD4+ T cells from blood, cultured in vitro, obtained after SARS-CoV-2 vaccination. The source is a human donor who had recovered from COVID-19.

CDR3 protein: CASSMARGGYGYTF. The CDR3 DNA follows: TGTGCCAGTAGTATGGCTAGGGGCGGCTATGGCTACACCTTC. The rearrangement links TRBV19 to TRBJ1-2, with D possibly matching TRBD1 (5 bases). The CDR3 covers 14 residues. CDR1 is LNHDA and CDR2 is SQIVND in the germline V gene (reference sequence). V lost 3 bases, J lost 4 bases, and 12 bases lay in between.